The subject of this entry is one T cell receptor (beta chain). Its antigen is as yet unknown. The ends were cut back, 5 bases at V and 6 bases at J, with 20 bases in the middle. Per germline, CDR1 MNHEY and CDR2 SVGEGT. This CDR3 comprises 16 residues. The use of a sample-barcoded 5' primer and a J-beta primer mix characterized a second PCR of about 7 to 12 cycles. TCRdb reanalysed the 5' RACE reads using MiXCR and keeps one entry per CDR3 protein. The table lists roughly 2 million distinct CDR3 sequences, around half of them singletons, with around 2.1% in the top ten. The data were obtained in a study of blood T cells in healthy people across ages. Study outcomes and limitations: With unsorted PBMCs, a conclusive comparison of naive versus antigen-experienced cells was not possible.

Researchers collected approximately 9.5 milliliters of peripheral blood from every single donor. Per sample, no less than 5.5 micrograms of total RNA were extracted. Sequences were obtained from blood. This chain uses TRBV6-2 or TRBV6-3 with TRBJ2-1, with TRBD2 as a possible D gene (7 bases). This sequence originates from a woman in her forties in good health. CDR3 sequence reads: CASSNVGYGGPNEQFF. DNA of the CDR3: TGTGCCAGCAGTAACGTCGGGTACGGGGGGCCCAATGAGCAGTTCTTC.